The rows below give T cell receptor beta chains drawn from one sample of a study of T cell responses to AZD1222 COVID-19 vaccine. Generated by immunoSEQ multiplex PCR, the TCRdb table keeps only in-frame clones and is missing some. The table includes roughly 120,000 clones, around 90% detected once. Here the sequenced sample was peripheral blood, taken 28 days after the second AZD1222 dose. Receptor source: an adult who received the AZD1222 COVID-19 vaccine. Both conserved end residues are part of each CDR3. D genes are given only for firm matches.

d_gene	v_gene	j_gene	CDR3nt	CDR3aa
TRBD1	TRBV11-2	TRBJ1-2	TGTGCCAGCAGCCCCCAGGGGGCGAATTATGGCTACACCTTC	CASSPQGANYGYTF
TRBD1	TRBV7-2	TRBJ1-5	TGTGCCAGCATCGATCTGGACAGGGGGTTAAGCAATCAGCCCCAGCATTTT	CASIDLDRGLSNQPQHF
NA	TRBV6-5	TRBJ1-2	TGTGCCAGCAGTTACTTACCGACGGGGTTAAACTATGGCTACACCTTC	CASSYLPTGLNYGYTF
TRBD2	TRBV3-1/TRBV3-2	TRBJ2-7	TGTGCCAGCAGCCATGGGACTACCGCCTACGAGCAGTACTTC	CASSHGTTAYEQYF
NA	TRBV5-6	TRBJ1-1	TGTGCCAGCAGCTTGACACCGAACACTGAAGCTTTCTTT	CASSLTPNTEAFF
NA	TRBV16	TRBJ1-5	TGTGCCAGCAGCAGAAACCTTAGGGCCGATAATCAGCCCCAGCATTTT	CASSRNLRADNQPQHF
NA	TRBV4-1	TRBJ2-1	TGCGCCAGCAGCCAAGGCGGGACAGATTATTACAATGAGCAGTTCTTC	CASSQGGTDYYNEQFF
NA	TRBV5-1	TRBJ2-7	TGCGCCAGCAGCTTGGCCTCAGGGGCCTACGAGCAGTACTTC	CASSLASGAYEQYF
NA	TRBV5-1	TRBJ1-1	TGCGCCAGCAGCTTGGCAGGGGATTGGTACACTGAAGCTTTCTTT	CASSLAGDWYTEAFF
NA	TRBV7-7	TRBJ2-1	TGTGCTAGCAGCACCAGCCTGATGGACAGCACCAATGAGCAGTTCTTC	CASSTSLMDSTNEQFF